This TCR beta chain was identified in a study of molecular identifiers for immune sequencing clone quantification. Germline V lookup: CDR1 GTSNPN, CDR2 SVGIG (reference sequence). This CDR3 comprises 15 residues. TCRdb re-analysed the PCR reads in MiXCR, keeping a single row per CDR3 protein. Of approximately 500,000 distinct CDR3 sequences listed, about 25% were seen once; the top ten hold around 0.76%. Of note for this clonotype: Relative to the germline gene, one junction end is altered; a read error may explain this.

The source of this sequence is a human donor in good health. Some libraries in this study had Jurkat cell RNA spiked in. Sequencing was performed on naive CD8+ T cells from blood, with Jurkat cell RNA spiked in. Subset in this sample: FACS-sorted CD8+CD4-CCR7+CD45RA+ naive T cells. The chain couples TRBV30 to TRBJ2-1; D is uncertain. As DNA, the CDR3 is TGTGCCTGGAGTGTCGGAGCGAGCTCCTACAGTGAGCAGTTCTTC. Protein: CAWSVGASSYSEQFF. The complete variable domain, with remaining parts taken from reference TRBV30 and TRBJ2-1, reads SQTIHQWPATLVQPVGSPLSLECTVEGTSNPNLYWYRQAAGRGLQLLFYSVGIGQISSEVPQNLSASRPQDRQFILSSKKLLLSDSGFYLCAWSVGASSYSEQFFGPGTRLTVL.